This record concerns one T cell receptor (beta chain) sequence. The record originates from a study of OX40 agonist ivuxolimab in advanced cancers. The assay was immunoSEQ multiplex PCR, and TCRdb's table has in-frame clones only and misses some. The sample records about 13,000 clones, 65% to 80% being singletons. Trimming took 1 base from V and 4 from J, leaving 13 bases between them. Germline values: CDR1 SGHAT, CDR2 FQNNGV. The CDR3 length is 15 residues. This sample comprised CD4+ or CD8+ T cells sorted from blood, obtained in a trial of the OX40 agonist ivuxolimab. This TCR was sampled from an adult with an advanced solid tumor such as melanoma, head and neck, liver or kidney cancer. The rearrangement links TRBV11-2 to TRBJ2-5; D possibly corresponds to TRBD2 (5 bases). This CDR3 is CASSLVSLGGETQYF. The CDR3 DNA follows: TGTGCCAGCAGCTTAGTTTCACTAGGCGGAGAGACCCAGTACTTC.